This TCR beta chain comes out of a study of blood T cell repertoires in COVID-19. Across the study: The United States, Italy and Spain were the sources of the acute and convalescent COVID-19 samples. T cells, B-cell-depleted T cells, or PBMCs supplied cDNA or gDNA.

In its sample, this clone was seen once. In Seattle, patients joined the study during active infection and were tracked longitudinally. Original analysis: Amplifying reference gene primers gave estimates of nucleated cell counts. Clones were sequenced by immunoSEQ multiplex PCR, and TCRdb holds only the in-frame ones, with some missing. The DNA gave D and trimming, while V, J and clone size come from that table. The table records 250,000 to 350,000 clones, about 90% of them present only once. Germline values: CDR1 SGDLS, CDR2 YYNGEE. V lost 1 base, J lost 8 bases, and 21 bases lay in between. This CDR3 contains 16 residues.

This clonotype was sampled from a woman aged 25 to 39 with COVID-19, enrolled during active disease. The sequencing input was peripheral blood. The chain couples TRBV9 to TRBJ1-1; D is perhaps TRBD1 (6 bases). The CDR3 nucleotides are TGTGCCAGCAGCGTAAAAGCCCCTGGGGGGCGGGAGGAAGCTTTCTTT. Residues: CASSVKAPGGREEAFF.